This T cell receptor beta chain was identified in a study of cytomegalovirus exposure and HLA in healthy donors. Profiling relied on immunoSEQ multiplex PCR, and the TCRdb table lists in-frame clones only, not all of them. Of about 130,000 clones listed, 90% are singletons. The CDR3 covers 15 residues. After removal of 8 bases from V and 3 bases from J, the junction contained 9 bases not matched to a gene. Germline-derived CDR1 and CDR2 are MNHNY and SVGAGI (reference sequence). Material: PBMCs. The sequence derives from a woman aged 25 to 39 in good health and CMV-seropositive. The chain combines TRBV6-6 with TRBJ2-2, with TRBD2 identical over 7 bases. CDR3 nucleotides: TGTGCCAGCTCCCTTAGGGCGGGAGACACCGGGGAGCTGTTTTTT. It codes for CASSLRAGDTGELFF.